The T cell receptor beta chain under discussion was sequenced for a study of shared clonotypes between healthy human individuals. Study results and caveats: Though the depth was large, rarefaction showed that sorted-subset sequencing was incomplete.

Splitting of each subset's genomic DNA was done evenly across several immunoSEQ plates. Sorted-subset replicate PCRs used about 190 ng of genomic DNA. This amount corresponded to approximately 30,000 T cell genomes. Authors' processing steps: Filtering was not the same, since immunoSEQ gave junction-only sequences without quality scores. Only in-frame clones appear in the TCRdb table, and some are missing; sequencing was by immunoSEQ multiplex PCR. V and J calls and clone size follow that table, whereas D and trimming were derived from the DNA. The sample lists roughly 2,000,000 clones, about 93% seen once, with about 1.7% in the top ten. CD45RO-negative, CCR7-positively selected cells formed the naive CD8 fraction, excluding terminally differentiated effector memory CD45RA+ cells. The CDR3 is 16 amino acids. From germline, CDR1 is MRHNA and CDR2 SNTAGT. V trimming: 2 bases; J trimming: 5 bases; junction bases outside the gene matches: 9.

This clone has only one observation. What it recognizes is unknown. The receptor was isolated from a man aged 18 to 29 in good health. Some clones in this sample may be carry-over from other donors' samples. Sequenced: naive CD8+ T cells from PBMCs. This chain links TRBV6-4 with TRBJ2-7, with 10 bases that match TRBD2. CDR3 residues: CASSDPWASGSDEQYF. DNA of the CDR3: TGTGCCAGCAGTGACCCCTGGGCTAGCGGGAGTGACGAGCAGTACTTC.